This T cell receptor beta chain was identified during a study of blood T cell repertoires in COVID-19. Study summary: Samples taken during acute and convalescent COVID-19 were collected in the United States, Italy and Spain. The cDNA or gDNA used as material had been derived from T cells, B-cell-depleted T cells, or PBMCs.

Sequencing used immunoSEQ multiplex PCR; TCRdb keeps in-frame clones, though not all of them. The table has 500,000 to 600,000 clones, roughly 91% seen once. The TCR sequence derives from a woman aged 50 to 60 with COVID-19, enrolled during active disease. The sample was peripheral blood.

CDR3 in DNA: TGTGCCAGCAGCAGCGGACGGTACTATGGCTACACCTTC. It encodes CASSSGRYYGYTF. V usage is TRBV2 and J usage is TRBJ1-2, with unresolved D. Germline loops: CDR1 SNHLY, CDR2 FYNNEI. The CDR3 runs to 13 residues. V was trimmed by 6 bases and J by 3 bases, leaving 11 bases between them.